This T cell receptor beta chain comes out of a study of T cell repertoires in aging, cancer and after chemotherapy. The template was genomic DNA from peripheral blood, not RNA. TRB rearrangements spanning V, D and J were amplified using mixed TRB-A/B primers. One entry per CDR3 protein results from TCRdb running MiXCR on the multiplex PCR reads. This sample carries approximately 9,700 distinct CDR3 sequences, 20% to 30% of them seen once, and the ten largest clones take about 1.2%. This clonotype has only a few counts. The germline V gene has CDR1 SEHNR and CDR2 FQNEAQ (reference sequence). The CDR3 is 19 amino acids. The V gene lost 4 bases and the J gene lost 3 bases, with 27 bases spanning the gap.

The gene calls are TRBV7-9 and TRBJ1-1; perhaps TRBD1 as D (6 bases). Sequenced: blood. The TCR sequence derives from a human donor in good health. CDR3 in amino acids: CASSSTLMRDNLWDTEAFF. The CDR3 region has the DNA TGTGCCAGCAGCTCCACCCTGATGAGGGACAACCTGTGGGACACTGAAGCTTTCTTT.